This T cell receptor (beta chain) stems from a study of T cells in Graves' hyperthyroidism and ophthalmopathy. Study findings and constraints: Stable hyperthyroidism and ophthalmopathy were separated using 13 V-J signatures.

The source material, RNA transcripts, was used to amplify TCR beta CDR3 regions. The HTBI primer set served for first-round RT-PCR of the TCR CDR3. TCRdb re-analysed the multiplex PCR reads in MiXCR, keeping a single row per CDR3 protein. Here the sample spans about 520,000 distinct CDR3 sequences, roughly a quarter being singletons. As concerns this clonotype: Its antigen is unidentified.

The CDR3 has 14 residues. Unmatched junction bases numbered 4, after V lost 4 bases and J lost 6 bases. The germline V gene has CDR1 KGHDR and CDR2 SFDVKD. The source of this sequence is a woman younger than 45 with Graves' ophthalmopathy. Specimen: blood. The V and J genes are TRBV24-1 and TRBJ1-2, with 10 bases fitting TRBD1. The CDR3 reads CATSDTDRGDGYTF. The CDR3 nucleotides read TGTGCCACCAGTGACACGGACAGGGGGGATGGCTACACCTTC.